The T cell receptor (beta chain) under discussion was sequenced for a study of control samples from healthy donors and cancer patients. The data were produced by immunoSEQ multiplex PCR, yet TCRdb's version contains in-frame clones alone and is incomplete. The table includes 100,000 to 150,000 clones, around 92% detected once. Sequencing was done on a sample of blood. The source is a woman aged 50 to 60 in good health.

In DNA form, the CDR3 reads TGTGCCTGGAGTGTAATGGTCAATCAGCCCCAGCATTTT. As protein: CAWSVMVNQPQHF. The rearrangement joins TRBV30 to TRBJ1-5, with unresolved D. The CDR3 loop spans 13 amino acids. V was clipped by 0 bases and J by 3 bases, with 6 bases between them. Germline V lookup: CDR1 GTSNPN, CDR2 SVGIG (reference sequence).